Each of the 30 T cell receptor beta chains below was sequenced from the same sample in a study of blood T cell repertoires in COVID-19. Produced via immunoSEQ multiplex PCR; TCRdb's table is partial and in-frame only. The data hold tens of thousands of clones, with roughly 86% observed a single time. Sequenced material: peripheral blood. The receptors shown here come from a man aged 45-60 years with active COVID-19.

The rearrangement uses TRBV29-1 and TRBJ2-5; unclear D gene. This CDR3 contains 11 residues. Germline V CDR1 and CDR2: SQVTM, ANQGSEA. V was shortened by 5 bases and J by 5 bases, with 9 bases between the two germline ends. This CDR3 reads CSVSLVETQYF. CDR3 bases: TGCAGCGTTTCCCTCGTGGAGACCCAGTACTTC.

The chain is built from TRBV19 and TRBJ2-2; possibly TRBD1 for D (6 bases). V lost 8 bases and J lost 3, with 16 bases in between. In germline, CDR1 is LNHDA, CDR2 SQIVND (reference sequence). This CDR3 contains 15 residues. The CDR3 DNA reads as TGTGCCAGTTCTCTCAGGGGTAGGGACACCGGGGAGCTGTTTTTT. Protein: CASSLRGRDTGELFF.

The chain is built from TRBV11-2 and TRBJ2-7; D unresolved. Per the germline V gene, CDR1 is SGHAT and CDR2 is FQNNGV. The CDR3 is made up of 14 amino acids. Trimming stripped 1 base from V and 3 bases from J, with 10 bases between. CDR3 coding DNA: TGTGCCAGCAGCTTAGGAGATGGCGGCTACGAGCAGTACGTC. Its protein product is CASSLGDGGYEQYV.

This chain uses TRBV11-3 with TRBJ2-2; 9 nucleotides agree with TRBD2. Looked up from germline, CDR1 is SGHNT and CDR2 is YENEEA. After removal of 6 bases from V and 5 bases from J, the junction contained 1 base not matched to a gene. The CDR3 runs to 13 residues. The CDR3 spells CASRGLATGELFF. The CDR3 coding sequence is TGTGCCAGCAGGGGACTAGCTACCGGGGAGCTGTTTTTT.

The rearrangement links TRBV6-5 to TRBJ2-5, with 7 bases fitting TRBD1. Germline trimming cut 0 bases from V and 6 bases from J; bases unmatched to any gene: 10. CDR1 and CDR2 from the germline V gene are MNHEY and SVGAGI. This CDR3 has 16 residues. DNA of the CDR3: TGTGCCAGCAGTTACTCAGGGGCACAGGGGAGCCAGACCCAGTACTTC. Encoded protein: CASSYSGAQGSQTQYF.

The CDR3 region has the DNA TGTGCCAGCAGTTTCCGGACAGGGGGGAGTGAGCAGTTCTTC. Its translation: CASSFRTGGSEQFF. This sequence joins TRBV2 and TRBJ2-1; the match to TRBD1 covers 10 bases. Germline CDR1 is SNHLY and CDR2 is FYNNEI. Trimming at V came to 5 bases and at J to 9 bases, leaving 7 bases not matched to a gene. The CDR3 is made up of 14 amino acids. Looking up the rest from reference TRBV2 and TRBJ2-1 gives the full variable domain: EPEVTQTPSHQVTQMGQEVILRCVPISNHLYFYWYRQILGQKVEFLVSFYNNEISEKSEIFDDQFSVERPDGSNFTLKIRSTKLEDSAMYFCASSFRTGGSEQFFGPGTRLTVL.

The chain employs TRBV7-2 and TRBJ1-1; TRBD1 might be the D (6 bases). The CDR3 sequence is 13 residues long. The germline CDR1 and CDR2 sequences are SGHTA and FQGNSA. The V end was cut by 2 bases, the J end by 7 bases, with 11 bases between. CDR3 amino acids: CASSLRGADEAFF. The CDR3 DNA sequence: TGTGCCAGCAGCTTACGGGGGGCCGATGAAGCTTTCTTT. Drawing the rest from reference TRBV7-2 and TRBJ1-1, the complete variable domain is GAGVSQSPSNKVTEKGKDVELRCDPISGHTALYWYRQSLGQGLEFLIYFQGNSAPDKSGLPSDRFSAERTGGSVSTLTIQRTQQEDSAVYLCASSLRGADEAFFGQGTRLTVV.

The genes are TRBV2 and TRBJ2-1; 7 nucleotides line up with TRBD2. CDR3 length equals 15 residues. The V segment lost 1 base and the J segment 3 bases; nucleotides outside the gene matches: 3. Germline lookup yields CDR1 SNHLY and CDR2 FYNNEI. CDR3 sequence: CASSEDGGSYNEQFF. The CDR3 DNA follows: TGTGCCAGCAGTGAAGACGGCGGGAGCTACAATGAGCAGTTCTTC.

This sequence joins TRBV9 and TRBJ1-3, with 7 bases that match TRBD1. V trimming: 0 bases; J trimming: 0 bases; junction bases outside the gene matches: 0. Germline CDR1 is SGDLS and CDR2 is YYNGEE. The CDR3 is 15 residues long. The CDR3 DNA is TGTGCCAGCAGCGTAGGACAGGGCTCTGGAAACACCATATATTTT. This gives the protein CASSVGQGSGNTIYF.

The chain recombines TRBV5-1 with TRBJ2-2; no definite D call. The CDR3 is 15 amino acids. Germline assignment: CDR1 SGHRS and CDR2 YFSETQ. The germline V and J ends were trimmed by 6 bases and 2 bases, with 14 bases remaining between them. CDR3 coding DNA: TGCGCCAGCACCCCTCAGGCGACCAACACCGGGGAGCTGTTTTTT. Protein sequence: CASTPQATNTGELFF.

This rearrangement joins TRBV10-2 to TRBJ2-5; D perhaps matches TRBD2 (5 bases). The V end was cut by 0 bases, the J end by 4 bases, with 12 bases between. This CDR3 spans 15 amino acids. CDR1 is WSHSY and CDR2 is SAAADI in the germline V gene. The CDR3 region is CASSESGRRIETQYF. The CDR3 coding sequence is TGCGCCAGCAGTGAGTCGGGTCGGAGGATAGAGACCCAGTACTTC.

This clone occurred a few times. J is TRBJ2-7 and V is TRBV10-1; 10 nucleotides agree with TRBD1. The CDR3 runs 13 residues. Germline-derived CDR1 and CDR2 are WNHNN and SYGVQD (reference sequence). J lost 6 bases, V lost 6 bases, and 5 bases had no gene match. DNA for the CDR3: TGCGCCAGCAGCCGGGACAGGGGCAGCGAGCAGTACTTC. Translated, it gives CASSRDRGSEQYF.

The chain carries TRBV12-3 or TRBV12-4 and TRBJ1-5, with D uncertain. Deletions cut 6 bases from V and 6 bases from J, with 12 bases between. The CDR3 is made up of 13 amino acids. CDR3 sequence: CASSPGSAQPQHF. In DNA form, the CDR3 reads TGTGCCAGCAGCCCCGGGAGCGCTCAGCCCCAGCATTTT.

The chain couples TRBV11-3 to TRBJ2-1; 7 bases are a match to TRBD2. Unmatched junction bases numbered 5, after V lost 3 bases and J lost 0 bases. CDR1 is SGHNT and CDR2 is YENEEA in the germline V gene. The CDR3 covers 16 residues. The CDR3 region has the DNA TGTGCCAGCAGCTTCGGGCGGGAGAGCTCCTACAATGAGCAGTTCTTC. Amino acids: CASSFGRESSYNEQFF.

The rearrangement uses TRBV5-5 and TRBJ2-2, with 9 nucleotides matching TRBD1. Trimming took 7 bases from V and 7 from J; bases not matched to a gene: 8. The CDR3 loop spans 14 amino acids. Per the germline V gene, CDR1 is SGHKS and CDR2 is YYEKEE (reference sequence). This CDR3 reads CASSMGTGHGELFF. Here the CDR3 DNA reads TGTGCCAGCTCCATGGGGACAGGGCACGGGGAGCTGTTTTTT.

The chain combines TRBV4-2 with TRBJ2-1; tentatively, D is TRBD2 (7 bases). Trimming cost V 0 bases and J 4 bases, with 16 bases left between them. CDR1 LGHNA and CDR2 YNFKEQ come from the germline V gene. The CDR3 sequence is 17 residues long. CDR3 sequence: CASSQDLVAGAYNEQFF. The CDR3 nucleotides are TGTGCCAGCAGCCAAGATCTTGTGGCGGGGGCGTACAATGAGCAGTTCTTC.

The V call is TRBV6-5, the J call TRBJ2-7; 9 nucleotides agree with TRBD1. The CDR3 consists of 15 residues. Per the germline V gene, CDR1 is MNHEY and CDR2 is SVGAGI. J lost 4 bases, V lost 6 bases, and 10 bases had no gene match. The CDR3 DNA follows: TGTGCCAGCAGAGACGGACAGGGGAATCGTTACGAGCAGTACGTC. Encoded protein: CASRDGQGNRYEQYV.

V usage is TRBV3-1 (or the pseudogene TRBV3-2) and J usage is TRBJ1-2, with a possible D match to TRBD1 (6 bases). Trimming removed 4 bases from V and 7 bases from J, with 13 bases in between. Germline V gives CDR1 LGHDT, CDR2 YNNKEL (reference sequence). The CDR3 is 13 amino acids. The CDR3, as DNA: TGTGCCAGCAGCCTGATGGACAGAGGTGGCTACACCTTC. It encodes CASSLMDRGGYTF.

This clone was seen a handful of times. V and J are TRBV4-2 and TRBJ2-6; TRBD1 is a possible D gene (6 bases). CDR3 length: 17 amino acids. The V and J ends lost 3 bases and 0 bases respectively, with 12 bases between them. Germline values: CDR1 LGHNA, CDR2 YNFKEQ. Here the CDR3 reads CASSQDTGTSGANVLTF. The CDR3 DNA sequence: TGTGCCAGCAGCCAGGATACAGGGACCTCTGGGGCCAACGTCCTGACTTTC.

This clone was seen only once. The chain recombines TRBV7-6 with TRBJ2-1; D might be TRBD2 (7 bases). This CDR3 spans 15 amino acids. Germline V gene sequence: CDR1 SGHVS, CDR2 FNYEAQ. Trimming left V 1 base short and J 9 bases short, with 16 bases between. The chain's CDR3 is CASSLVGGALGEQFF. The CDR3 DNA sequence: TGTGCCAGCAGCTTAGTGGGGGGGGCTCTCGGTGAGCAGTTCTTC.

The chain combines TRBV6-6 with TRBJ1-1; D is unclear. Germline V gives CDR1 MNHNY, CDR2 SVGAGI (reference sequence). The CDR3 has 13 residues. V lost 5 bases, J lost 2 bases, and 9 bases lay in between. CDR3 bases: TGTGCCAGCAGTACTCAGGTTAACACTGAAGCTTTCTTT. Protein: CASSTQVNTEAFF.

The chain has TRBV5-5 and TRBJ2-1, with D perhaps matching TRBD2 (7 bases). This CDR3 contains 14 residues. Trimming cost V 0 bases and J 7 bases, with 11 bases left between them. CDR1 is SGHKS, CDR2 YYEKEE, per germline (reference sequence). The CDR3: CASSLEGGGNEQFF. CDR3 in DNA: TGTGCCAGCAGCTTGGAGGGAGGGGGGAATGAGCAGTTCTTC.

The rearrangement links TRBV19 to TRBJ1-5, with 7 bases identical to TRBD1. The CDR3 has 14 amino acids. The V gene's germline CDR1 is LNHDA and CDR2 SQIVND (reference sequence). Trimming took 6 bases from V and 5 from J; bases not matched to a gene: 7. The CDR3 nucleotides are TGTGCCAGTAGGCCACAGGGGTCCCATCAGCCCCAGCATTTT. Translated, it gives CASRPQGSHQPQHF.

This chain links TRBV6-5 with TRBJ2-1, with D maybe TRBD2 (6 bases). The CDR3 loop spans 16 amino acids. Trimming stripped 4 bases from V and 4 bases from J, with 17 bases between. In germline, CDR1 is MNHEY, CDR2 SVGAGI. CDR3 nucleotide sequence: TGTGCCAGCAGTTCTATTGCCGGGACTGGTTACAATGAGCAGTTCTTC. It codes for CASSSIAGTGYNEQFF.

CDR3 DNA sequence: TGTGCCAGCAGCACGGGACTAGCGGGCCTTAACACCGGGGAGCTGTTTTTT. Encoded protein: CASSTGLAGLNTGELFF. The chain combines TRBV7-6 with TRBJ2-2, with 12 bases fitting TRBD2. Germline assignment: CDR1 SGHVS and CDR2 FNYEAQ. CDR3 length: 17 residues. J gave up 2 bases and V 5 bases, and 6 bases lay outside the gene matches.

The chain uses TRBV6-1 and TRBJ1-1; no clear D gene. The germline V gene has CDR1 MNHNS and CDR2 SASEGT. The CDR3 length is 12 residues. Trimming took off 1 base at V and 11 bases at J, with 11 bases between the two ends. The CDR3 region is CASSEGLRVAFF. Here the CDR3 DNA reads TGTGCCAGCAGTGAAGGACTGAGGGTGGCTTTCTTT.

The chain carries TRBV29-1 and TRBJ2-7, with 9 bases fitting TRBD1. This CDR3 has 13 residues. Germline V gives CDR1 SQVTM, CDR2 ANQGSEA. With 6 bases clipped from V and 3 bases from J, the junction kept 6 bases outside the gene matches. The CDR3 DNA sequence: TGCAGCGTGCCGGGACAGGGAGGCTACGAGCAGTACTTC. It yields the protein CSVPGQGGYEQYF.

This clone was observed once. V is TRBV12-2 and J is TRBJ2-5; the listed D gene, TRBD2, was not tested against the DNA. TRBV12-2 represents a pseudogene. This CDR3 has 18 residues. DNA for the CDR3: TGTGCAAGTCGCTTAGCTCACGGACTAGCGGGTGCCCAAGAGACCCAGTACTTC. It codes for CASRLAHGLAGAQETQYF.

This clone was seen just once. This chain joins TRBV14 and TRBJ2-3; TRBD2 matches at 12 bases. Trimming at V came to 0 bases and at J to 2 bases, leaving 12 bases not matched to a gene. Germline V gene data show CDR1 as SGHDN and CDR2 as FVKESK. The CDR3 length is 20 residues. The CDR3, as DNA: TGTGCCAGCAGCCAAGATTGGGGGCTACTAGCGGGAGGACACACAGATACGCAGTATTTT. Translating gives CASSQDWGLLAGGHTDTQYF.

The chain combines TRBV6-5 with TRBJ1-5; 9 bases line up with TRBD1. This CDR3 has 15 residues. The V and J ends lost 5 bases and 5 bases, in that order; junction bases with no gene match: 7. The V gene's germline CDR1 is MNHEY and CDR2 SVGAGI. The CDR3 sequence is CASSPRDRVYQPQHF. The CDR3 DNA reads TGTGCCAGCAGTCCCCGGGACAGGGTCTATCAGCCCCAGCATTTT.